The 12 T cell receptor beta chains below all came from one sample that was sequenced in a study of blood T cell repertoires in COVID-19. The protocol was immunoSEQ multiplex PCR, while the TCRdb copy is restricted to in-frame clones and leaves out a portion. The sample lists about 140,000 clones, 76% seen once, with 3.5% to 5.5% in the top ten. The sequenced sample consisted of peripheral blood. These receptors all come from a woman older than 75 with active or convalescent COVID-19.

V and J are TRBV12-3 or TRBV12-4 and TRBJ1-1; D call uncertain. The ends were cut back, 7 bases at V and 0 bases at J, with 9 bases in the middle. The CDR3 is 13 residues long. CDR3 coding DNA: TGTGCCAGCAAAAACACAGTGAACACTGAAGCTTTCTTT. This sequence encodes CASKNTVNTEAFF.

This clone was detected once. V is TRBV7-9 and J is TRBJ1-4; 7 bases match TRBD1. Trimming took 2 bases from V and 7 from J; bases not matched to a gene: 4. The CDR3 runs to 14 residues. Germline V gene sequence: CDR1 SEHNR, CDR2 FQNEAQ (reference sequence). The CDR3 region is CASSLRAGGEKLFF. The CDR3 region has the DNA TGTGCCAGCAGCTTACGGGCAGGGGGTGAAAAACTGTTTTTT.

This clone was seen only once. The chain combines TRBV5-1 with TRBJ1-1, with TRBD1 identical over 7 bases. Germline loops: CDR1 SGHRS, CDR2 YFSETQ. The length of the CDR3 is 13 residues. V lost 1 base and J lost 7; bases outside the gene matches: 4. CDR3 sequence reads: CASSLLGQSEAFF. CDR3 nucleotides: TGCGCCAGCAGCTTGTTGGGACAGAGTGAAGCTTTCTTT. Variable domain in full (rest from reference TRBV5-1 and TRBJ1-1): KAGVTQTPRYLIKTRGQQVTLSCSPISGHRSVSWYQQTPGQGLQFLFEYFSETQRNKGNFPGRFSGRQFSNSRSEMNVSTLELGDSALYLCASSLLGQSEAFFGQGTRLTVV.

V and J are TRBV12-3 or TRBV12-4 and TRBJ2-1; D perhaps matches TRBD2 (6 bases). The CDR3 contains 13 residues. The germline V and J ends were trimmed by 5 bases and 5 bases, with 10 bases remaining between them. CDR3 sequence (DNA): TGTGCCAGCAGTCACGGGGGACACAATGAGCAGTTCTTC. Protein sequence: CASSHGGHNEQFF.

On this clone: The same CDR3 arises from other DNA sequences in this sample as well. The genes are TRBV6-5 and TRBJ2-5; TRBD1 matches 8 bases. Per germline, CDR1 MNHEY and CDR2 SVGAGI. After removal of 6 bases from V and 3 bases from J, the junction contained 3 bases not matched to a gene. The CDR3 totals 13 residues. CDR3 sequence reads: CASSRTGKETQYF. CDR3 DNA sequence: TGTGCCAGCAGCCGGACAGGGAAAGAGACCCAGTACTTC.

To note about this clone: At the DNA level, this CDR3 is encoded by other sequences in the same sample as well. CDR3 bases: TGTGCCAGCAGCCAGGGCAGAAGCTATGGCTACACCTTC. Residues: CASSQGRSYGYTF. The chain links TRBV3-1 (or the pseudogene TRBV3-2) to TRBJ1-2; D remains ambiguous. Trimming took off 3 bases at V and 4 bases at J, with 9 bases between the two ends. The germline gives CDR1 LGHDT, CDR2 YNNKEL (reference sequence). The CDR3 contains 13 residues.

This clone was recorded a few times. The chain links TRBV14 to TRBJ2-1, with a possible D match to TRBD2 (6 bases). The V gene lost 0 bases and the J gene lost 3 bases, with 18 bases spanning the gap. CDR1 is SGHDN and CDR2 is FVKESK in the germline V gene. CDR3 length: 18 residues. CDR3 in DNA: TGTGCCAGCAGCCAAGACCTGGGCGGGACGGGCATCTACAATGAGCAGTTCTTC. This codes for CASSQDLGGTGIYNEQFF.

V usage is TRBV5-1 and J usage is TRBJ2-1; TRBD2 matches 9 bases. CDR1 and CDR2 (germline): SGHRS, YFSETQ. This CDR3 region has 15 residues. V shed 4 bases and J 1 base; nucleotides not matched to a gene: 3. The CDR3 region has the DNA TGCGCCAGCAGCAGGGGACTAGCATCCTACAATGAGCAGTTCTTC. Translation gives CASSRGLASYNEQFF. The whole variable domain, filled in from reference TRBV5-1 and TRBJ2-1, reads KAGVTQTPRYLIKTRGQQVTLSCSPISGHRSVSWYQQTPGQGLQFLFEYFSETQRNKGNFPGRFSGRQFSNSRSEMNVSTLELGDSALYLCASSRGLASYNEQFFGPGTRLTVL.

The rearrangement joins TRBV5-4 to TRBJ1-2, with TRBD1 matching over 11 bases. The V gene end was trimmed by 4 bases and the J gene end by 4 bases; junction bases not matched to a gene: 6. From germline, CDR1 is SGHNT and CDR2 YYREEE (reference sequence). The CDR3 length is 15 residues. The CDR3 protein is CASSHRDRGGYGYTF. In DNA, the CDR3 is TGTGCCAGCAGCCACCGGGACAGGGGGGGCTATGGCTACACCTTC. Complete variable domain (other parts from reference TRBV5-4 and TRBJ1-2): ETGVTQSPTHLIKTRGQQVTLRCSSQSGHNTVSWYQQALGQGPQFIFQYYREEENGRGNFPPRFSGLQFPNYSSELNVNALELDDSALYLCASSHRDRGGYGYTFGSGTRLTVV.

The gene calls are TRBV28 and TRBJ2-5; 12 positions match TRBD1. V lost 8 bases to trimming and J lost 7 bases; unmatched junction nucleotides: 11. Germline V gene sequence: CDR1 MDHEN, CDR2 SYDVKM. The CDR3 length is 15 residues. The CDR3 DNA reads TGTGCCAGCTCTATTAAAGGGACAGGGGGCGGGACCCAGTACTTC. Protein product: CASSIKGTGGGTQYF.

The V and J genes are TRBV6-6 and TRBJ1-5; possibly TRBD1 for D (5 bases). The germline CDR1 and CDR2 sequences are MNHNY and SVGAGI (reference sequence). Trimming left V 8 bases short and J 2 bases short, with 16 bases between. The CDR3 sequence is 15 residues long. CDR3 amino acids: CASGQGIVGNQPQHF. For the CDR3, the DNA is TGTGCCAGCGGCCAGGGAATTGTTGGCAATCAGCCCCAGCATTTT.

This rearrangement joins TRBV5-8 to TRBJ1-2; D not certain. The CDR3 contains 13 residues. The V end lost 1 base, the J end lost 2 bases, and 6 bases lay between the germline ends. Germline CDR1 SGHTS, CDR2 YDEGEE. The chain's CDR3 is CASSLRRNYGYTF. CDR3 sequence (DNA): TGTGCCAGCAGCTTGAGGAGAAACTATGGCTACACCTTC.